The text below deals with one T cell receptor beta chain. Antigen specificity is unknown. The protocol was immunoSEQ multiplex PCR, while the TCRdb copy is restricted to in-frame clones and leaves out a portion. The sample includes 380,000 or so clones, roughly 90% of them seen just once. This sample is drawn from a study of Ad26.COV2.S vaccination and SARS-CoV-2 variants. For the study at large: Ad26.COV2.S was injected intramuscularly once or twice, 56 days apart. Findings of the study overall: Vaccine recipients surpassed placebo recipients in spike-specific TCR breadth.

Stated treatment: about 20 received Ad26.COV2.S at low or high dose, single or two shots; roughly 5 received placebo; per-sample allocation not given. Samples analyzed were those drawn on day 63 after the first vaccine or placebo injection. As its vector, the vaccine had Ad26, which expressed Wuhan-strain SARS-CoV-2 spike. The sequencing here drew on peripheral blood, taken in a trial of Ad26.COV2.S vaccine versus placebo. The source is a person aged 18 to 59 who received the Ad26.COV2.S COVID-19 vaccine or a placebo.

The CDR3 region is CSAPRQGNGDTQYF. DNA for the CDR3: TGCAGCGCCCCTCGGCAGGGGAATGGAGATACGCAGTATTTT. This chain links TRBV29-1 with TRBJ2-3; D may be TRBD1 (6 bases). Germline-derived CDR1 and CDR2 are SQVTM and ANQGSEA. The V end lost 7 bases, the J end lost 5 bases, and 19 bases lay between the germline ends. This CDR3 comprises 14 residues.